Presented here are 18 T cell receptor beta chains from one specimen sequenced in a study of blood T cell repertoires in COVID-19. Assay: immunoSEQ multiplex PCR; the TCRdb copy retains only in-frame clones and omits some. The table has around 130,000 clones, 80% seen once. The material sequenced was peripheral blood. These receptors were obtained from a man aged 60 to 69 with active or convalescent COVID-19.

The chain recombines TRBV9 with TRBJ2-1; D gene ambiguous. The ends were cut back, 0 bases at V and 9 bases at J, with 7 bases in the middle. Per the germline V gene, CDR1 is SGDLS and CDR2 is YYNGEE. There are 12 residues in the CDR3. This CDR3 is CASSVGASEQFF. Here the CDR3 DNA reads TGTGCCAGCAGCGTAGGGGCTTCTGAGCAGTTCTTC.

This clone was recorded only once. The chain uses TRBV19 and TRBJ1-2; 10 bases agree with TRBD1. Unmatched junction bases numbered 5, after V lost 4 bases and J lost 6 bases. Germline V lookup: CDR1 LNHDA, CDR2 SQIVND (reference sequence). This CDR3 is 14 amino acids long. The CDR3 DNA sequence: TGTGCCAGTAGTAAAAAGGGACAGGGGAATGGCTACACCTTC. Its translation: CASSKKGQGNGYTF.

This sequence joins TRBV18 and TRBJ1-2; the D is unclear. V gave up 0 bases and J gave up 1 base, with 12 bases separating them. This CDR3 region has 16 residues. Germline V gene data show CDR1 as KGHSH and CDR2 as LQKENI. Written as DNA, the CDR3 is TGTGCCAGCTCACCACCTAACACAGACCTTAACTATGGCTACACCTTC. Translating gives CASSPPNTDLNYGYTF.

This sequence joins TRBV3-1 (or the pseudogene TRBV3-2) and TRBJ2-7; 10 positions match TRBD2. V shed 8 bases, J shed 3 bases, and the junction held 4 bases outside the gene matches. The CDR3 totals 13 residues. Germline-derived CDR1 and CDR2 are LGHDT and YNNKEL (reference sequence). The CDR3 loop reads CASASGRVYEQYF. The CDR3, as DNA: TGTGCCAGCGCAAGCGGGAGGGTCTACGAGCAGTACTTC.

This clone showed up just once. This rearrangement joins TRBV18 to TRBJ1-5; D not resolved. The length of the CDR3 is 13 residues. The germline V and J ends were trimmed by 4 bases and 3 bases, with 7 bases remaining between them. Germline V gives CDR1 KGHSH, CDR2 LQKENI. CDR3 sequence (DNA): TGTGCCAGCTCACGCCAGGACAATCAGCCCCAGCATTTT. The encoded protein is CASSRQDNQPQHF.

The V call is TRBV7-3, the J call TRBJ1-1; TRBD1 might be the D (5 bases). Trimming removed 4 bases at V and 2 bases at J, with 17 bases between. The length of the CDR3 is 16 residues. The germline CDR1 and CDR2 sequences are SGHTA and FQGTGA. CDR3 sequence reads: CASSSTGGAGNTEAFF. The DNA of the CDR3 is TGTGCCAGCAGCTCAACGGGAGGGGCAGGAAACACTGAAGCTTTCTTT.

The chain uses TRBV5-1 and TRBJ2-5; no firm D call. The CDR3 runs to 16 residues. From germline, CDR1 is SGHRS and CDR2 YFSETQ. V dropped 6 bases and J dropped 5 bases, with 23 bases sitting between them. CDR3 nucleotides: TGCGCCAGCACATTCGAGCGCAGACCGGCGAGGGAGACCCAGTACTTC. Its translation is CASTFERRPARETQYF.

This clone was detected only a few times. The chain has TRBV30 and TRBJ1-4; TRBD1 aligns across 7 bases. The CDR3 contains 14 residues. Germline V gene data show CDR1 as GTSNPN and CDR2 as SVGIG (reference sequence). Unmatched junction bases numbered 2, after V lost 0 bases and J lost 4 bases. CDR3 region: CAWSVGGNNEKLFF. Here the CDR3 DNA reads TGTGCCTGGAGTGTAGGGGGCAATAATGAAAAACTGTTTTTT.

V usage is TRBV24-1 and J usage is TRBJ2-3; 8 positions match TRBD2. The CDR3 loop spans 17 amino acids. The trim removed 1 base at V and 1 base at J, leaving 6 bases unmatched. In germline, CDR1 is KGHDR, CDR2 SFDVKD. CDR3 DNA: TGTGCCACCAGTGATTTAACCAGCGGGGGCGGCACAGATACGCAGTATTTT. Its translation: CATSDLTSGGGTDTQYF.

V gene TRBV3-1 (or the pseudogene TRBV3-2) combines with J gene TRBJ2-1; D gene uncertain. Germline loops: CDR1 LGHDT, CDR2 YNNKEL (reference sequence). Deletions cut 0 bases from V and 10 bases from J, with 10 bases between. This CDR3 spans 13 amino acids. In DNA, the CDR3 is TGTGCCAGCAGCCAAGAACCGCGCCGGGAGCAGTTCTTC. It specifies CASSQEPRREQFF.

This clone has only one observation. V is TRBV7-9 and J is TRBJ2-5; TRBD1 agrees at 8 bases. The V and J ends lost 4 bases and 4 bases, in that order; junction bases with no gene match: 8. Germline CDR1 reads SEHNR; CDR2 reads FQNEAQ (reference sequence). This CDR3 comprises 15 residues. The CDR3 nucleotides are TGTGCCAGCAGCTCCCGGACAGGGCTTCGAGAGACCCAGTACTTC. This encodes CASSSRTGLRETQYF.

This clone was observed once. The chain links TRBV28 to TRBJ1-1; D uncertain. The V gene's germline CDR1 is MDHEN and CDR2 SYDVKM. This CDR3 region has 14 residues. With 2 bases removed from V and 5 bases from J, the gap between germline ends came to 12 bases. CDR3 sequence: CASSLMAGHTEAFF. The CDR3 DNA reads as TGTGCCAGCAGTTTAATGGCAGGCCATACTGAAGCTTTCTTT.

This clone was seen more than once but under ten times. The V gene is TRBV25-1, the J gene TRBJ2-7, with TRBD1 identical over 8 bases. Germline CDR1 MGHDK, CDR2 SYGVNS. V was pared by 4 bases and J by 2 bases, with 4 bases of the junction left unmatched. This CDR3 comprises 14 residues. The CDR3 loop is CASSGWDRPYEQYF. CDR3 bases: TGTGCCAGCAGTGGCTGGGACAGGCCCTACGAGCAGTACTTC.

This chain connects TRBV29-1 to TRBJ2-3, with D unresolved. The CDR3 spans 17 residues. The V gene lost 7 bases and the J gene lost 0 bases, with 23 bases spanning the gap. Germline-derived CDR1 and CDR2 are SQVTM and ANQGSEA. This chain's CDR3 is CSAQEGIGYPSTDTQYF. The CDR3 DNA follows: TGCAGCGCCCAGGAAGGAATTGGCTACCCTAGCACAGATACGCAGTATTTT.

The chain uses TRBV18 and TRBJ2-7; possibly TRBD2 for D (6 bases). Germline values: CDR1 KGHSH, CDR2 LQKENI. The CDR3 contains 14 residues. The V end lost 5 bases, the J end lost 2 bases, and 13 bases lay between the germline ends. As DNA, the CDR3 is TGTGCCAGCTCATCCCGAGGCGGGACCTACGAGCAGTACTTC. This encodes CASSSRGGTYEQYF.

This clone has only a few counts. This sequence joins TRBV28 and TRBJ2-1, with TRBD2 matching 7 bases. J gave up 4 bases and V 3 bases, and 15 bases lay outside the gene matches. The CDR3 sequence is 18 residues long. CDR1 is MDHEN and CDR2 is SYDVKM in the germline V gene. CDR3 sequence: CASSLGTTTLVGYNEQFF. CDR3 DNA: TGTGCCAGCAGTTTGGGGACTACGACTCTGGTGGGATACAATGAGCAGTTCTTC.

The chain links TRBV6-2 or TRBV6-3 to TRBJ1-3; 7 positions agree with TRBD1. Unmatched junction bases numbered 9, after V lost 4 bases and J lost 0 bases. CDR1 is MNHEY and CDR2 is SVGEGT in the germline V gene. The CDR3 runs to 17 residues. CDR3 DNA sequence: TGTGCCAGCAGTTCCTCGACAGGGATCTACTCTGGAAACACCATATATTTT. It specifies CASSSSTGIYSGNTIYF.

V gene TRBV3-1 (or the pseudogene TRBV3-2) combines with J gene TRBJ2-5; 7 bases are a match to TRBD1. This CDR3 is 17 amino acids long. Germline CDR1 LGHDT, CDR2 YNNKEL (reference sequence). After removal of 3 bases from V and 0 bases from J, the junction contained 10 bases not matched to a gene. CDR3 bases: TGTGCCAGCAGCCACAAGGGGACAGATATGTACCAAGAGACCCAGTACTTC. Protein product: CASSHKGTDMYQETQYF.